Described below is a single TCR beta chain sequence and its context. The antigen remains undetermined. Both 60 Vbeta primers and 13 Jbeta primers went into the PCR. Clones were sequenced by immunoSEQ multiplex PCR, and TCRdb holds only the in-frame ones, with some missing. The table lists 160,000 or so clones, 84% of them singletons. This entry belongs to a study of cytomegalovirus exposure and HLA in healthy donors. General study findings and limits: TCR association rates varied by HLA locus in a later analysis, with DRB1 highest and HLA-C lowest.

Material: PBMCs. The TCR was taken from a man aged 25-45 years in good health and CMV-seronegative.

The CDR3 DNA sequence: TGTGCCAGCAGCCCTCCGGGACAGCTTTTTAGAGCGCAGTATTTT. Translating gives CASSPPGQLFRAQYF. The chain has TRBV11-3 and TRBJ2-3; 7 nucleotides line up with TRBD1. V lost 5 bases, J lost 10 bases, and 15 bases stayed unmatched. The germline gives CDR1 SGHNT, CDR2 YENEEA. The CDR3 spans 15 residues.